This TCR beta chain is drawn from a study of brain T cells in children with intractable seizures. TCRdb's copy holds only in-frame clones and misses some; the assay was immunoSEQ multiplex PCR. The sample lists about 340,000 clones, 93% occurring once. General study points: Absence of clones before surgery may stem from lower sequencing depth.

Trimming pared 3 bases from V and 0 bases from J, leaving 5 bases between. This CDR3 is built from 13 residues. Germline V gene lookup returns CDR1 SGHAT and CDR2 FQNNGV. Specified time point: blood from clinic visit 5 months post-surgery; TSC patient then seizure free. The sequenced cases were selected for having the highest brain T cell transcript signatures. Patients received at least one anti-epileptic drug before surgery. With respect to this clone: The antigen is undetermined.

The sequence was obtained from a boy younger than two with tuberous sclerosis and intractable seizures. This specimen was peripheral blood, taken roughly 5 months after surgery. The chain carries TRBV11-2 and TRBJ1-2, with D unclear. The chain's CDR3 is CASSLASNYGYTF. CDR3 nucleotide sequence: TGTGCCAGCAGCTTGGCATCTAACTATGGCTACACCTTC.